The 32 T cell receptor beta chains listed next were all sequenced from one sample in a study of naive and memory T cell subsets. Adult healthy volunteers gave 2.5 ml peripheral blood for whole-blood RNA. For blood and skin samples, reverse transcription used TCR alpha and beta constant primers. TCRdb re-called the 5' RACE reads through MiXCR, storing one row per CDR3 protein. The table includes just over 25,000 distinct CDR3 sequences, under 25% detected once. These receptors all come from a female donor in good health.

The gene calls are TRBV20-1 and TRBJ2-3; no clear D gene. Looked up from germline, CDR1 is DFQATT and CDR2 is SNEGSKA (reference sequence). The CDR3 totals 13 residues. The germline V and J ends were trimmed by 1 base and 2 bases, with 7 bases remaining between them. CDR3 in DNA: TGCAGTGCTAGAGGGATAGCCACAGATACGCAGTATTTT. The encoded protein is CSARGIATDTQYF.

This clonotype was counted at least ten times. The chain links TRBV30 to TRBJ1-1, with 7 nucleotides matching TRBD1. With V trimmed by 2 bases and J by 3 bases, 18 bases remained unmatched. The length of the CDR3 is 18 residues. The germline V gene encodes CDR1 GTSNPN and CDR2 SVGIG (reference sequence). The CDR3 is CAWSTRRGQVPSYTEAFF. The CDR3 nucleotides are TGTGCCTGGAGTACAAGGAGAGGACAGGTTCCTTCATACACTGAAGCTTTCTTT.

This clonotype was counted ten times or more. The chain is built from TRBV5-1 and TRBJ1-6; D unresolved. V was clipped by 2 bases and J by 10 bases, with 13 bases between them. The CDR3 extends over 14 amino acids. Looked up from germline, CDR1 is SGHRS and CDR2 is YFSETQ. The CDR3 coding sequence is TGCGCCAGCAGCTTACCGGACTTAAGATCACCCCTCCACTTT. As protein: CASSLPDLRSPLHF.

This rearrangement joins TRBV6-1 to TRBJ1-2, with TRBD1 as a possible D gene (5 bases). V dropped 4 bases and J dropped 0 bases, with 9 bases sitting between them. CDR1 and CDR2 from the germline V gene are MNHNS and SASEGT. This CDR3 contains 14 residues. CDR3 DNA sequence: TGTGCCAGCAGTGTAGGGGATTCTAACTATGGCTACACCTTC. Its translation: CASSVGDSNYGYTF.

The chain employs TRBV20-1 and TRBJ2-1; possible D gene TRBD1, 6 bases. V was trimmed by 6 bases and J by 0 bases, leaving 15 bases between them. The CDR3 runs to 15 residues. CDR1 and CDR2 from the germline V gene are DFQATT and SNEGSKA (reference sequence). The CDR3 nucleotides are TGCAGTGCGGACCCTGTGGGGGCCTCCTACAATGAGCAGTTCTTC. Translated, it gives CSADPVGASYNEQFF.

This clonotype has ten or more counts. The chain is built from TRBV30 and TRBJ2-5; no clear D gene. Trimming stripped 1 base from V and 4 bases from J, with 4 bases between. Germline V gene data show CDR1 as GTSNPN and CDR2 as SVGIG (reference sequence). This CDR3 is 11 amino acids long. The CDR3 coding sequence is TGTGCCTGGAGTGGAGGAGAGACCCAGTACTTC. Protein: CAWSGGETQYF.

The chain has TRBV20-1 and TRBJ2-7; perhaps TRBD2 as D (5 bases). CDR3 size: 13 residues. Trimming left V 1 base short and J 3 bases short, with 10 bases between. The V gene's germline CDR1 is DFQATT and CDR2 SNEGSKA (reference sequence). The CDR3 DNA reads TGCAGTGCTAGAGGAGCGGCCCTCTACGAGCAGTACTTC. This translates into CSARGAALYEQYF.

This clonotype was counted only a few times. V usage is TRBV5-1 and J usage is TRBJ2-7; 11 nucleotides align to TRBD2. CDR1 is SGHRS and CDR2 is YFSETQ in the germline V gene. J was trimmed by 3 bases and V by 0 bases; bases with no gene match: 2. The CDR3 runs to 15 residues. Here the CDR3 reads CASSLGLAGYYEQYF. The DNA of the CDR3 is TGCGCCAGCAGCTTGGGACTAGCGGGGTACTACGAGCAGTACTTC.

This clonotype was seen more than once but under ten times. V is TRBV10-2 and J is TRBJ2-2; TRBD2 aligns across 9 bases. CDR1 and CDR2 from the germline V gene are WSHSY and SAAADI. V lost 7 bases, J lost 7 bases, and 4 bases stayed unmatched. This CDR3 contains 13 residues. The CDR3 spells CASTERGVGELFF. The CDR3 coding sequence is TGCGCCAGCACCGAGCGGGGGGTCGGGGAGCTGTTTTTT.

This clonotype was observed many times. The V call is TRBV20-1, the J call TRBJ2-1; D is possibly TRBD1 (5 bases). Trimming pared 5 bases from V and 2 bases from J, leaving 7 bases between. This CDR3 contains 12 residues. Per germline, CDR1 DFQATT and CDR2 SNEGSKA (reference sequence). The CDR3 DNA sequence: TGCAGTGCTTCGGACACCTACAATGAGCAGTTCTTC. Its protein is CSASDTYNEQFF.

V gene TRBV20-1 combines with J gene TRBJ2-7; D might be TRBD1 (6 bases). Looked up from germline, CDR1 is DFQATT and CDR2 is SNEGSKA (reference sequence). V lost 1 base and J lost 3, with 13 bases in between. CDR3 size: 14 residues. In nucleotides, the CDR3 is TGCAGTGCTAGAGGCTCAGGGGCTCTCTACGAGCAGTACTTC. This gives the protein CSARGSGALYEQYF.

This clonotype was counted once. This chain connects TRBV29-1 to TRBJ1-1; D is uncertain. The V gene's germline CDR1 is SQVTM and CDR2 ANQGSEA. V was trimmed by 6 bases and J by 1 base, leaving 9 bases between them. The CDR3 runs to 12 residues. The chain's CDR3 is CSVKNPNTEAFF. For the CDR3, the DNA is TGCAGCGTCAAAAACCCGAACACTGAAGCTTTCTTT.

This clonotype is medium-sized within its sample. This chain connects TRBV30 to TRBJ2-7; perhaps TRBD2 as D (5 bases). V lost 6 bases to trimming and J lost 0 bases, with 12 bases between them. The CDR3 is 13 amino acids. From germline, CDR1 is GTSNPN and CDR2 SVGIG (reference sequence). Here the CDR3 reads CACIRTYSYEQYF. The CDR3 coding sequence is TGTGCCTGCATAAGGACTTACTCCTACGAGCAGTACTTC.

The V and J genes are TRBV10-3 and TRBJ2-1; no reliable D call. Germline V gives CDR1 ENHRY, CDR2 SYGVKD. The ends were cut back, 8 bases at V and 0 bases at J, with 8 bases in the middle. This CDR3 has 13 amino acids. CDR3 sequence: CAISSSSYNEQFF. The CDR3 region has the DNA TGTGCCATCTCGAGCAGCTCCTACAATGAGCAGTTCTTC.

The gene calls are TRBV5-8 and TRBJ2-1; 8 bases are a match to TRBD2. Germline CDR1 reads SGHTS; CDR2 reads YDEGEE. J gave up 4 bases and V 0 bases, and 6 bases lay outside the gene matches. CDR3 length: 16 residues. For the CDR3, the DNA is TGTGCCAGCAGCTTGGGGCTAGCGGGCCTATACAATGAGCAGTTCTTC. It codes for CASSLGLAGLYNEQFF.

The CDR3: CASSRKPGRAYNSPLHF. Here the CDR3 DNA reads TGTGCCAGCAGCCGAAAACCGGGGCGCGCCTATAATTCACCCCTCCACTTT. V gene TRBV5-6 combines with J gene TRBJ1-6; D is perhaps TRBD1 (5 bases). Trimming removed 4 bases at V and 2 bases at J, with 16 bases between. Germline CDR1 SGHDT, CDR2 YYEEEE. The CDR3 loop spans 17 amino acids.

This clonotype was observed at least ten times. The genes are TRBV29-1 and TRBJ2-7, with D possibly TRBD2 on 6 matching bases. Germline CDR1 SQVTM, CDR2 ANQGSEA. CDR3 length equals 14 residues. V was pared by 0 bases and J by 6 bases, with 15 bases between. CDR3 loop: CSVEEAGLRTEQYF. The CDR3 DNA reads TGCAGCGTTGAAGAGGCGGGGTTAAGAACCGAGCAGTACTTC.

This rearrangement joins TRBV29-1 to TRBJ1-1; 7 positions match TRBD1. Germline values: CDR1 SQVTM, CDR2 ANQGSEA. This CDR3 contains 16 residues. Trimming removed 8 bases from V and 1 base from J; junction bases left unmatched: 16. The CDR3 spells CSHSPTGVKGNTEAFF. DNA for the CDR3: TGCAGCCACAGCCCCACAGGGGTAAAGGGGAACACTGAAGCTTTCTTT.

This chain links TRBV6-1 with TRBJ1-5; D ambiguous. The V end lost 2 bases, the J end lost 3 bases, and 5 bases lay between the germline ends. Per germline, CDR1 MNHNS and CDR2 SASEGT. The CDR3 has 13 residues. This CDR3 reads CASSETLNQPQHF. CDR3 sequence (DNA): TGTGCCAGCAGTGAAACTCTCAATCAGCCCCAGCATTTT.

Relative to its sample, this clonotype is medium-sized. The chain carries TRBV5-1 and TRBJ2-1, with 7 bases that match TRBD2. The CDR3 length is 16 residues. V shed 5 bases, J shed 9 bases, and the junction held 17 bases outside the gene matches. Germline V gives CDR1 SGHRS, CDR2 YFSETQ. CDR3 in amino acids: CASRGGLPPRLIEQFF. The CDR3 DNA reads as TGCGCCAGCAGGGGAGGGCTCCCTCCCCGATTAATTGAGCAGTTCTTC.

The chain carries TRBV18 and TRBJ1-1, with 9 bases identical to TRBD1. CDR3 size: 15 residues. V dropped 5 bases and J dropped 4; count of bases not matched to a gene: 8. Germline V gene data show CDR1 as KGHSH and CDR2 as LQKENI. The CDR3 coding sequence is TGTGCCAGCTCATCCGTACAGGGGGCTGGCACTGAAGCTTTCTTT. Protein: CASSSVQGAGTEAFF.

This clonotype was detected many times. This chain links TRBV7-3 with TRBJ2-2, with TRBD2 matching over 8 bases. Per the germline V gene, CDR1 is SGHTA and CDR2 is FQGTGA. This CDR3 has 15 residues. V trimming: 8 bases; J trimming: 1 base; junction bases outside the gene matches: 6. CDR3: CASGMSGGNTGELFF. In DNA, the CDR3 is TGTGCCAGCGGAATGAGCGGGGGGAACACCGGGGAGCTGTTTTTT.

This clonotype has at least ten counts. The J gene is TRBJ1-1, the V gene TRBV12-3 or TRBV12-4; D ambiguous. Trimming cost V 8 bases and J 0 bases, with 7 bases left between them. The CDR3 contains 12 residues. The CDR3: CASLELNTEAFF. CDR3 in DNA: TGTGCCAGCCTCGAACTGAACACTGAAGCTTTCTTT.

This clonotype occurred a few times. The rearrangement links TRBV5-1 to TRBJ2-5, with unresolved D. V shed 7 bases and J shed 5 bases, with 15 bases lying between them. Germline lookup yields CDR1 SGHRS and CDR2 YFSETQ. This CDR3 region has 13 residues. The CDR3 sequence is CASRSSLGETQYF. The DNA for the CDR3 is TGCGCCAGCCGCTCGAGCTTAGGGGAGACCCAGTACTTC.

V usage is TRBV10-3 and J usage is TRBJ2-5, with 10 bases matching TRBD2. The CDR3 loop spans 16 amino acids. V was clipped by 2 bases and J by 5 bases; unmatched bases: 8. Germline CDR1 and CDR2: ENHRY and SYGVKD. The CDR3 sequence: CAISERSSGSLETQYF. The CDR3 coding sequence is TGTGCCATCAGTGAGAGGTCTAGCGGGAGTCTGGAGACCCAGTACTTC.

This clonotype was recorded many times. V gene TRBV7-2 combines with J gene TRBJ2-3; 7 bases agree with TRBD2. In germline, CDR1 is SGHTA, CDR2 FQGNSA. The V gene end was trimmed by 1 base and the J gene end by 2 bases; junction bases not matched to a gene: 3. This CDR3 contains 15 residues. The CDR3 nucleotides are TGTGCCAGCAGCTTAGAAGCGGGATTCACAGATACGCAGTATTTT. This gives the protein CASSLEAGFTDTQYF.

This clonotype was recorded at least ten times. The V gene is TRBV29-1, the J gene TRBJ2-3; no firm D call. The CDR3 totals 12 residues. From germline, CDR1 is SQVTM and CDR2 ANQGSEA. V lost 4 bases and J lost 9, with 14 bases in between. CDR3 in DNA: TGCAGCGTTGCAAGCCAGGTTGACACGCAGTATTTT. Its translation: CSVASQVDTQYF.

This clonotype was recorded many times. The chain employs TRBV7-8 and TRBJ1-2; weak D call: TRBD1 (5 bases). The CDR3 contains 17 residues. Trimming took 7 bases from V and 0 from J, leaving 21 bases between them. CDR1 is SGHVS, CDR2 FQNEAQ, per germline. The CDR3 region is CASNRERDPTPNYGYTF. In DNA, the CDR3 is TGTGCCAGCAACAGAGAGCGGGACCCGACGCCTAACTATGGCTACACCTTC.

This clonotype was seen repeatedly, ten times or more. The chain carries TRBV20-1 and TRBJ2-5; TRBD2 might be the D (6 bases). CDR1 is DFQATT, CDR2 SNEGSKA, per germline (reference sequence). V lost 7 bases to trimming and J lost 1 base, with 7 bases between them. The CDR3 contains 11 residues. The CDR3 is CSVSGQETQYF. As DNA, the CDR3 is TGCAGTGTTAGCGGCCAAGAGACCCAGTACTTC.

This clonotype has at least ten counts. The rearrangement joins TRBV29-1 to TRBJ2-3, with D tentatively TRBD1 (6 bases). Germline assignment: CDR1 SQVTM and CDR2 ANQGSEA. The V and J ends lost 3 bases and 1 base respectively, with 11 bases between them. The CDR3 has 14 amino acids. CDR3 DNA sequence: TGCAGCGTTGACCCCGCAGGGGGCACAGATACGCAGTATTTT. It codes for CSVDPAGGTDTQYF.

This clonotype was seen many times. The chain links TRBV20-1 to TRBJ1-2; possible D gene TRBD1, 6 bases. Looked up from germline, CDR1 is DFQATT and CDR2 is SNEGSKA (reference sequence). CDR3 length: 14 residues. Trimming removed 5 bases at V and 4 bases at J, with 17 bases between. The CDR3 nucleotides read TGCAGTGCTCCTCCCCGACAGGACACCTATGGCTACACCTTC. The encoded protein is CSAPPRQDTYGYTF.

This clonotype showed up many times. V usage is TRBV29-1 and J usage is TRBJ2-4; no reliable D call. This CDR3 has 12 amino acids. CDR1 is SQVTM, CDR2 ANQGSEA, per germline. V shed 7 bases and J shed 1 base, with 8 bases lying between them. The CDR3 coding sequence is TGCAGCGCACGAGTGGCCAAAAACATTCAGTACTTC. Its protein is CSARVAKNIQYF. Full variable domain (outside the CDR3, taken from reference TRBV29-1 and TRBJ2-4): SAVISQKPSRDICQRGTSLTIQCQVDSQVTMMFWYRQQPGQSLTLIATANQGSEATYESGFVIDKFPISRPNLTFSTLTVSNMSPEDSSIYLCSARVAKNIQYFGAGTRLSVL.